The present entry profiles one T cell receptor (beta chain) with its context. Its antigen is not identified. The data stem from a study of OX40 agonist ivuxolimab in advanced cancers. The wider study: The patients got ivuxolimab, which is an agonistic anti-OX40 (CD134) antibody. Points from the study as a whole: At 0.1 to 3.0 mg/kg, CD4+ and CD8+ blood T cells expanded clonally by week 6.

Autoimmune disease history or systemic immunosuppression barred patients. Profiled with immunoSEQ multiplex PCR; TCRdb holds only in-frame clones, not every one. Of 70,000 or so clones listed, 91% are singletons. This sequence originates from an adult with an advanced solid tumor such as melanoma, head and neck, liver or kidney cancer. The material was CD4+ or CD8+ T cells sorted from blood, obtained in a trial of the OX40 agonist ivuxolimab.

This CDR3 is CASSQERLVAYEQYF. CDR3 nucleotides: TGTGCCAGCAGCCAAGAACGCCTGGTTGCCTACGAGCAGTACTTC. The chain is built from TRBV4-2 and TRBJ2-7; D is unresolved. CDR3 length equals 15 residues. CDR1 is LGHNA and CDR2 is YNFKEQ in the germline V gene. The V end was cut by 0 bases, the J end by 2 bases, with 11 bases between.